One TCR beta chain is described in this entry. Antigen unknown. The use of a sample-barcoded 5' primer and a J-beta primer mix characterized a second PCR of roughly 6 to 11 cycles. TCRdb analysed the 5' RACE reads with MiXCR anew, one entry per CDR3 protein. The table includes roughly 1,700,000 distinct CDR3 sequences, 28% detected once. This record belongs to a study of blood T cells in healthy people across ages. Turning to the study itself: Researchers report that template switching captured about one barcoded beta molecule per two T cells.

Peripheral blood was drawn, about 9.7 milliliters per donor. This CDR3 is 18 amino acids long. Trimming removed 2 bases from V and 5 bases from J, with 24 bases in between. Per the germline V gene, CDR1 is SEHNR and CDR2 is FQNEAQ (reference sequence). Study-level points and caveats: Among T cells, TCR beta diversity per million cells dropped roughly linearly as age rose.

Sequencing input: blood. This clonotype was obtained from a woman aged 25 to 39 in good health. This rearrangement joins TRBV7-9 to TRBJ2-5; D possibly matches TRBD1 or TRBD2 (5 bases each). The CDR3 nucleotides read TGTGCCAGCAGCTTAATAGATGTCCGGGACCTCCTTGCGGAGACCCAGTACTTC. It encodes CASSLIDVRDLLAETQYF.